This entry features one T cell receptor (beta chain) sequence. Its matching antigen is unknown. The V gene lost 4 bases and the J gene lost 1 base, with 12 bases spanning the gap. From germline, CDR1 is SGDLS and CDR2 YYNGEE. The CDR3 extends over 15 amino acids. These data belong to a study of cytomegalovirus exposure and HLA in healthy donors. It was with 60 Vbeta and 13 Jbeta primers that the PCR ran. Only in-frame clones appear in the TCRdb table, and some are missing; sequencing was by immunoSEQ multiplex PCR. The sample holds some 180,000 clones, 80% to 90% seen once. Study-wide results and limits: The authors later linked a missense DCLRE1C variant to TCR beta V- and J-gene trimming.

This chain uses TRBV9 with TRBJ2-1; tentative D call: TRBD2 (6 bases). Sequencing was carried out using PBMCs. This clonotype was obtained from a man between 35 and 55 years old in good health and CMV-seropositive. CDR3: CASSPPGTSYNEQFF. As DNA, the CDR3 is TGTGCCAGCAGCCCCCCCGGGACTTCCTACAATGAGCAGTTCTTC.